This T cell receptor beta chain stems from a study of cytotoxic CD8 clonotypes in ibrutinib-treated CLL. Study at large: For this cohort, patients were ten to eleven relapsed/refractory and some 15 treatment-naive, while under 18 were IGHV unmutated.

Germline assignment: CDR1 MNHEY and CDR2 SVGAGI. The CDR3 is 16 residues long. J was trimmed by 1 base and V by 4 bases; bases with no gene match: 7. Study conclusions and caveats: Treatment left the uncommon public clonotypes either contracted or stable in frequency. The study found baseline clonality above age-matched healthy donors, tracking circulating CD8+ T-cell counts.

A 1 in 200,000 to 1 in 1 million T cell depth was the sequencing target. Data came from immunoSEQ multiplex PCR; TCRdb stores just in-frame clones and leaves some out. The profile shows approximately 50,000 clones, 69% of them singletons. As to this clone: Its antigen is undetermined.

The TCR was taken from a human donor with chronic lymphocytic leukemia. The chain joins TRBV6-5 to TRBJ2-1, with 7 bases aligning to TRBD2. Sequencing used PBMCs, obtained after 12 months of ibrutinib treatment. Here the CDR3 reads CASSSTLGGSYNEQFF. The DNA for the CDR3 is TGTGCCAGCAGTTCCACCCTCGGGGGGTCCTACAATGAGCAGTTCTTC.